The 21 T cell receptor beta chains below were found in one sample sequenced in a study of identical twins. TCRdb analysed the 5' RACE reads with MiXCR anew, one entry per CDR3 protein. This sample has hundreds of thousands of distinct CDR3 sequences, with less than 10% found just once. These data were also filed under a second study, of yellow fever vaccine responses in identical twins.

The sample was PBMCs. These receptors were obtained from a young woman in good health.

This clonotype was recorded a few times. V is TRBV15 and J is TRBJ2-1, with D tentatively TRBD1 or TRBD2 (5 bases each). Deletions cut 2 bases from V and 9 bases from J, with 14 bases between. The CDR3 sequence is 14 residues long. Germline lookup yields CDR1 LNHNV and CDR2 YYDKDF (reference sequence). CDR3 DNA: TGTGCCACCAGCAGACCTGAACGGGGCGGTGAGCAGTTCTTC. Translated, it gives CATSRPERGGEQFF.

The rearrangement links TRBV19 to TRBJ2-5; TRBD1 is a possible D gene (8 bases). CDR1 and CDR2 (germline): LNHDA, SQIVND (reference sequence). V was pared by 5 bases and J by 5 bases, with 21 bases between. CDR3 length equals 16 residues. The CDR3 protein is CASSQHRGQGGETQYF. CDR3 in DNA: TGTGCCAGTAGTCAACACAGAGGACAGGGAGGGGAGACCCAGTACTTC.

This sequence joins TRBV4-1 and TRBJ2-5; TRBD2 might be the D (6 bases). V was clipped by 3 bases and J by 8 bases, with 7 bases between them. There are 11 residues in the CDR3. The germline gives CDR1 MGHRA, CDR2 YSYEKL. The CDR3 region has the DNA TGCGCCAGCAGCCAGGGGACTACCCAGTACTTC. Protein product: CASSQGTTQYF.

The chain links TRBV6-1 to TRBJ2-7, with D possibly being TRBD1 or TRBD2 (6 bases each). The germline CDR1 and CDR2 sequences are MNHNS and SASEGT. Trimming stripped 1 base from V and 2 bases from J, with 12 bases between. There are 15 residues in the CDR3. This chain's CDR3 is CASSEDAGEAYEQYF. CDR3 nucleotides: TGTGCCAGCAGTGAAGACGCAGGGGAGGCCTACGAGCAGTACTTC.

This clonotype was detected many times. The CDR3 sequence: CASSLVGFQETQYF. In DNA form, the CDR3 reads TGTGCCAGCAGCCTAGTGGGCTTTCAAGAGACCCAGTACTTC. This chain joins TRBV11-2 and TRBJ2-5, with D hard to call. Trimming pared 5 bases from V and 2 bases from J, leaving 12 bases between. This CDR3 spans 14 amino acids. Germline V gene data show CDR1 as SGHAT and CDR2 as FQNNGV.

This clonotype was counted ten times or more. The gene calls are TRBV5-1 and TRBJ2-7, with a possible D match to TRBD1 (5 bases). This CDR3 is built from 15 residues. Per the germline V gene, CDR1 is SGHRS and CDR2 is YFSETQ. Trimming took 0 bases from V and 5 from J, leaving 15 bases between them. The CDR3 spells CASSLEAGKSHEQYF. CDR3 bases: TGCGCCAGCAGCTTGGAGGCAGGGAAGTCTCACGAGCAGTACTTC. Together with reference TRBV5-1 and TRBJ2-7, the CDR3 gives the full variable domain: KAGVTQTPRYLIKTRGQQVTLSCSPISGHRSVSWYQQTPGQGLQFLFEYFSETQRNKGNFPGRFSGRQFSNSRSEMNVSTLELGDSALYLCASSLEAGKSHEQYFGPGTRLTVT.

This clonotype has just a few counts. The chain combines TRBV4-1 with TRBJ2-5; 8 bases are a match to TRBD2. Germline V gene lookup returns CDR1 MGHRA and CDR2 YSYEKL. The junction had 7 bases not matched to a gene; V was cut back by 2 bases and J by 2 bases. The CDR3 spans 16 residues. CDR3 in amino acids: CASSQRSGKGQETQYF. The CDR3 DNA sequence: TGCGCCAGCAGCCAACGTAGCGGGAAGGGGCAAGAGACCCAGTACTTC.

The table lists this clonotype with many counts. The chain employs TRBV6-5 and TRBJ2-1; possibly TRBD2 for D (6 bases). The CDR3 runs 15 residues. CDR1 MNHEY and CDR2 SVGAGI come from the germline V gene. The germline V and J ends were trimmed by 2 bases and 6 bases, with 14 bases remaining between them. The CDR3 is CASSYPGRGVNEQFF. The DNA for the CDR3 is TGTGCCAGCAGTTACCCCGGACGCGGGGTCAATGAGCAGTTCTTC.

This clonotype was detected a few times. The J gene is TRBJ2-7, the V gene TRBV28; 7 bases are shared with TRBD1. The CDR3 spans 15 residues. The V segment lost 6 bases and the J segment 0 bases; nucleotides outside the gene matches: 8. The germline gives CDR1 MDHEN, CDR2 SYDVKM. The CDR3 region has the DNA TGTGCCAGCAGATACCGGGACAGAAGCTCCTACGAGCAGTACTTC. Its translation: CASRYRDRSSYEQYF.

This clonotype has more than one count but fewer than ten. The chain is built from TRBV29-1 and TRBJ2-3; maybe TRBD1 (6 bases). The germline V gene has CDR1 SQVTM and CDR2 ANQGSEA. This CDR3 region has 12 residues. V lost 2 bases and J lost 7, with 10 bases in between. CDR3 protein: CSVEPDSYTQYF. The CDR3 DNA sequence: TGCAGCGTTGAACCGGACAGCTATACGCAGTATTTT.

This clonotype turned up a few times. The gene calls are TRBV29-1 and TRBJ2-7, with 12 bases identical to TRBD2. The ends lost 1 base at V and 1 base at J; junction bases unmatched: 5. This CDR3 has 16 residues. Germline loops: CDR1 SQVTM, CDR2 ANQGSEA. CDR3 sequence (DNA): TGCAGCGTTGAAGGGACTAGCGGGGCCCTATCCTACGAGCAGTACTTC. Translating it yields CSVEGTSGALSYEQYF.

Comments on this clonotype: One base away lies a much larger clone, so this may be a sequencing read error. The V gene is TRBV2, the J gene TRBJ2-5; 11 nucleotides agree with TRBD2. Germline assignment: CDR1 SNHLY and CDR2 FYNNEI. Losses at the gene ends were 5 bases for V and 3 bases for J; bases not matched to a gene: 8. The CDR3 consists of 16 residues. CDR3 nucleotides: TGTGCCAGCAGTCTCCCGACTAGCGGGGTCAAAGAGACCCAGTACTTC. This sequence encodes CASSLPTSGVKETQYF.

There are a few counts of this clonotype. The chain combines TRBV20-1 with TRBJ2-1, with a weak D call TRBD2 (5 bases). The CDR3 is 12 amino acids. Germline V gives CDR1 DFQATT, CDR2 SNEGSKA (reference sequence). Trimming shortened V by 6 bases and J by 8 bases, and 14 bases separated the two germline ends. CDR3 protein: CSAPDWRDEQFF. CDR3 in DNA: TGCAGTGCCCCGGACTGGCGGGATGAGCAGTTCTTC.

This clonotype occurred many times. This chain uses TRBV12-3 or TRBV12-4 with TRBJ1-4, with TRBD1 as a possible D gene (5 bases). V was shortened by 6 bases and J by 7 bases, with 6 bases between the two germline ends. This CDR3 is built from 11 residues. CDR3 residues: CASRQGEKLFF. The CDR3 DNA follows: TGTGCCAGCAGGCAGGGTGAAAAACTGTTTTTT.

This clonotype was recorded many times. This chain connects TRBV7-9 to TRBJ2-1; 7 bases align to TRBD1. This CDR3 is 15 amino acids long. The junction had 11 bases not matched to a gene; V was cut back by 5 bases and J by 7 bases. Per the germline V gene, CDR1 is SEHNR and CDR2 is FQNEAQ (reference sequence). CDR3 sequence (DNA): TGTGCCAGCAGCCCGACAGGGCAGAGGCGGAATGAGCAGTTCTTC. It yields the protein CASSPTGQRRNEQFF. Using reference TRBV7-9 and TRBJ2-1 for the parts outside the CDR3, the full variable domain is DTGVSQNPRHKITKRGQNVTFRCDPISEHNRLYWYRQTLGQGPEFLTYFQNEAQLEKSRLLSDRFSAERPKGSFSTLEIQRTEQGDSAMYLCASSPTGQRRNEQFFGPGTRLTVL.

This clonotype was seen a few times. The chain links TRBV7-2 to TRBJ2-1; D may be TRBD1 (5 bases). V was cut by 3 bases and J by 5 bases, with 11 bases left in between. The V gene's germline CDR1 is SGHTA and CDR2 FQGNSA. This CDR3 is built from 14 residues. CDR3 nucleotides: TGTGCCAGCAGCTTGAGCGCCAGGGACAATGAGCAGTTCTTC. It encodes CASSLSARDNEQFF.

The chain joins TRBV28 to TRBJ2-3, with 8 bases fitting TRBD2. V dropped 3 bases and J dropped 1; count of bases not matched to a gene: 9. There are 17 residues in the CDR3. CDR1 and CDR2 from the germline V gene are MDHEN and SYDVKM. The CDR3 loop reads CASSLFSRGARTDTQYF. The CDR3 nucleotides are TGTGCCAGCAGTTTGTTTTCGCGGGGGGCCCGCACAGATACGCAGTATTTT.

This clonotype showed up just a few times. The chain has TRBV12-5 and TRBJ2-5; tentative D call: TRBD1 (6 bases). V gave up 0 bases and J gave up 3 bases, with 20 bases separating them. Looked up from germline, CDR1 is LGHNT and CDR2 is FRNRAP. CDR3 length equals 18 residues. CDR3 sequence: CASGLVDGGRGPEETQYF. In DNA form, the CDR3 reads TGTGCTAGTGGTTTGGTTGATGGTGGCAGGGGTCCTGAAGAGACCCAGTACTTC.

This chain links TRBV28 with TRBJ2-2; the D gene is possibly TRBD1 (6 bases). CDR3 size: 17 residues. V was cut by 5 bases and J by 5 bases, with 21 bases left in between. In germline, CDR1 is MDHEN, CDR2 SYDVKM. The CDR3 is CASSLIYAVQGTGELFF. CDR3 coding DNA: TGTGCCAGCAGTCTTATATACGCCGTACAGGGTACCGGGGAGCTGTTTTTT.

This clonotype was counted ten times or more. The chain couples TRBV11-2 to TRBJ2-2; 9 bases are a match to TRBD1. The V segment lost 3 bases and the J segment 4 bases; nucleotides outside the gene matches: 3. The CDR3 spans 15 residues. Germline V gene lookup returns CDR1 SGHAT and CDR2 FQNNGV. The CDR3 sequence: CASSFRDRVTGELFF. In DNA form, the CDR3 reads TGTGCCAGCAGCTTCCGGGACAGGGTCACCGGGGAGCTGTTTTTT. The full variable domain, its missing parts supplied by reference TRBV11-2 and TRBJ2-2, is EAGVAQSPRYKIIEKRQSVAFWCNPISGHATLYWYQQILGQGPKLLIQFQNNGVVDDSQLPKDRFSAERLKGVDSTLKIQPAKLEDSAVYLCASSFRDRVTGELFFGEGSRLTVL.

This clonotype was counted a few times. The chain uses TRBV2 and TRBJ2-1; TRBD2 matches 11 bases. V was pared by 6 bases and J by 8 bases, with 12 bases of the junction left unmatched. Germline V gene sequence: CDR1 SNHLY, CDR2 FYNNEI. The CDR3 consists of 16 residues. Written as DNA, the CDR3 is TGTGCCAGCAGCCCTCTACTAGCGGGAGTGGGTTATGAGCAGTTCTTC. Translation gives CASSPLLAGVGYEQFF.